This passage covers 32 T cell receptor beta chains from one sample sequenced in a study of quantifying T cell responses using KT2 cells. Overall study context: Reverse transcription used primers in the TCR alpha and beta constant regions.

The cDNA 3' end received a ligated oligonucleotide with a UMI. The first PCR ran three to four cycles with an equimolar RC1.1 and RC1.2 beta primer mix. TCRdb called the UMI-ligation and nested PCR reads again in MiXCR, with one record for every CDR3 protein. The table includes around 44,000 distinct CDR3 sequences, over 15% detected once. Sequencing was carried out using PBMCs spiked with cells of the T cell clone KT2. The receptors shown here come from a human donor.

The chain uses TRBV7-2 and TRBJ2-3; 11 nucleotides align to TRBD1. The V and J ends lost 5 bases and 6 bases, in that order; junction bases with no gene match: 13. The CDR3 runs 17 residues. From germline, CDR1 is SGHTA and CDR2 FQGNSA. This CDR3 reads CASSPWMGGQGADTQYF. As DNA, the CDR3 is TGTGCCAGCAGCCCCTGGATGGGAGGACAGGGGGCTGATACGCAGTATTTT.

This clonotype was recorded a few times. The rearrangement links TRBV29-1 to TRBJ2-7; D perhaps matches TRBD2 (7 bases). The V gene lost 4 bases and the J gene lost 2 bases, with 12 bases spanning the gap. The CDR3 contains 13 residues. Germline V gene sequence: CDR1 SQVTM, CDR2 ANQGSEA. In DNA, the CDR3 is TGCAGCGTTGCCTCGGGGGGCGCCTACGAGCAGTACTTC. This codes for CSVASGGAYEQYF.

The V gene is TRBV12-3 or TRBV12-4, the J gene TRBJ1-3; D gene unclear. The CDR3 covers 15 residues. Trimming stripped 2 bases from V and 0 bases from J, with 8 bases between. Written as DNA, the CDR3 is TGTGCCAGCAGTTTATACCCGAGCTCTGGAAACACCATATATTTT. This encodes CASSLYPSSGNTIYF.

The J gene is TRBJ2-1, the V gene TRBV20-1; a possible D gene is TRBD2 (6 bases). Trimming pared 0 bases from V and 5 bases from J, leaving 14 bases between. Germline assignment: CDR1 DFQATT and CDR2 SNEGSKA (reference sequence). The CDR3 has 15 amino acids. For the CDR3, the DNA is TGCAGTGCTAGAGATTCCCGTAGCGGCCACAATGAGCAGTTCTTC. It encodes CSARDSRSGHNEQFF.

CDR3 amino acids: CAWGGGDPEAFF. The CDR3 DNA follows: TGTGCCTGGGGTGGTGGCGATCCTGAAGCTTTCTTT. The genes are TRBV30 and TRBJ1-1, with no clear D. The germline V gene encodes CDR1 GTSNPN and CDR2 SVGIG (reference sequence). The CDR3 sequence is 12 residues long. The germline V and J ends were trimmed by 5 bases and 6 bases, with 13 bases remaining between them.

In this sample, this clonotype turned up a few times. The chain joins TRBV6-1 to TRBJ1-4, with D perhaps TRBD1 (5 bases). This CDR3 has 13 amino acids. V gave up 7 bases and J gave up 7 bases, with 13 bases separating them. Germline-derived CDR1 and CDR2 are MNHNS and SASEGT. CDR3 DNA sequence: TGTGCCAGCACCGCCGGACAACTTGAAAAACTGTTTTTT. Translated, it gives CASTAGQLEKLFF.

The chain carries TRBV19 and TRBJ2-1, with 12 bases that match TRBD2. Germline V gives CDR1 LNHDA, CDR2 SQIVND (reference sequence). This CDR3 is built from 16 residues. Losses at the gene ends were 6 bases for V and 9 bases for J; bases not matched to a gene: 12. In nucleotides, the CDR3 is TGTGCCAGTAGGAACTCGACTAGCGGGAGCCGGAGTGAGCAGTTCTTC. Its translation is CASRNSTSGSRSEQFF.

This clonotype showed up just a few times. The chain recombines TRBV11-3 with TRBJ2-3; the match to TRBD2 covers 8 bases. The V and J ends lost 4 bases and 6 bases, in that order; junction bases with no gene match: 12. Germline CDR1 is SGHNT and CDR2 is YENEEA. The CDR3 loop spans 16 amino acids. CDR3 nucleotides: TGTGCCAGCAGCTCCCCTCACGGGGGGGCAAAGGATACGCAGTATTTT. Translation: CASSSPHGGAKDTQYF. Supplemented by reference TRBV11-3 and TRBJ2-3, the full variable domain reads EAGVVQSPRYKIIEKKQPVAFWCNPISGHNTLYWYLQNLGQGPELLIRYENEEAVDDSQLPKDRFSAERLKGVDSTLKIQPAELGDSAVYLCASSSPHGGAKDTQYFGPGTRLTVL.

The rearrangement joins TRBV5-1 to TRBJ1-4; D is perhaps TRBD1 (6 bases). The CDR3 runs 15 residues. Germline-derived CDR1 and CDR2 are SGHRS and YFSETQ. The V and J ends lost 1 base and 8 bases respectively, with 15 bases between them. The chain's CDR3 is CASSLRGGVREKLFF. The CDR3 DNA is TGCGCCAGCAGCTTGAGGGGGGGCGTCCGGGAAAAACTGTTTTTT.

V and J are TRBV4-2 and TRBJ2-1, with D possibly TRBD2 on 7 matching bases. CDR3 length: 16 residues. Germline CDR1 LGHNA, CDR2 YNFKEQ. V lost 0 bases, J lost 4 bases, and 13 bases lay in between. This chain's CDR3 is CASSQESGGQYNEQFF. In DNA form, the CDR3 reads TGTGCCAGCAGCCAAGAGTCCGGGGGGCAGTACAATGAGCAGTTCTTC.

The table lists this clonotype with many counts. The CDR3 region is CASSLGGPAGLVADTQYF. The CDR3 DNA reads as TGTGCCAGCAGCTTAGGGGGGCCGGCGGGGTTGGTCGCAGATACGCAGTATTTT. V usage is TRBV7-9 and J usage is TRBJ2-3; D might be TRBD1 or TRBD2, each matching 6 bases. The CDR3 extends over 18 amino acids. Germline V gene sequence: CDR1 SEHNR, CDR2 FQNEAQ (reference sequence). V was trimmed by 1 base and J by 4 bases, leaving 21 bases between them. Variable domain in full (rest from reference TRBV7-9 and TRBJ2-3): DTGVSQNPRHKITKRGQNVTFRCDPISEHNRLYWYRQTLGQGPEFLTYFQNEAQLEKSRLLSDRFSAERPKGSFSTLEIQRTEQGDSAMYLCASSLGGPAGLVADTQYFGPGTRLTVL.

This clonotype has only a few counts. CDR3 sequence: CASSWGGVGAEAFF. The CDR3 DNA follows: TGTGCCAGCAGCTGGGGTGGGGTGGGGGCTGAAGCTTTCTTT. The V call is TRBV7-2, the J call TRBJ1-1, with D possibly being TRBD1 (5 bases). Trimming pared 4 bases from V and 6 bases from J, leaving 15 bases between. The V gene's germline CDR1 is SGHTA and CDR2 FQGNSA. The CDR3 has 14 amino acids.

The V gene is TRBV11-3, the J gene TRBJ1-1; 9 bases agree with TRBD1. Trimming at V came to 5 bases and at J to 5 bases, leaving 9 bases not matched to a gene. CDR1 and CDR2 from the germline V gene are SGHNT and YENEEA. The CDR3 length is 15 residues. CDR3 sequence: CASSPQGQGSTEAFF. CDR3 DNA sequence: TGTGCCAGCAGCCCACAAGGACAGGGGAGTACTGAAGCTTTCTTT.

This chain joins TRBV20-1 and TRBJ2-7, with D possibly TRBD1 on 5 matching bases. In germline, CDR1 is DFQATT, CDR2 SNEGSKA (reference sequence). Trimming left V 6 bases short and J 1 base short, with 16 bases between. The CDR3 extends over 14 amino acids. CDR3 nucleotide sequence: TGCAGTGCCTTGGTGGGCGGACATTCCTACGAGCAGTACTTC. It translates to CSALVGGHSYEQYF.

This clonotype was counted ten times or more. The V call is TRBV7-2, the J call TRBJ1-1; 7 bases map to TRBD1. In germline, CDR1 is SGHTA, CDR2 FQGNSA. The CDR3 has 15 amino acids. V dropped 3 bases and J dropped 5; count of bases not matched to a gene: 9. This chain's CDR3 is CASSLFPRGRTEAFF. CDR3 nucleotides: TGTGCCAGCAGCTTGTTCCCGAGGGGGCGGACTGAAGCTTTCTTT.

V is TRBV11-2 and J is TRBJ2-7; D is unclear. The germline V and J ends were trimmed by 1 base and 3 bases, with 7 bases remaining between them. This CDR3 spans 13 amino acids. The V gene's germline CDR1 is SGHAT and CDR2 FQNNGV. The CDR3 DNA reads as TGTGCCAGCAGCTTAGTAAGAAACTACGAGCAGTACTTC. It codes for CASSLVRNYEQYF.

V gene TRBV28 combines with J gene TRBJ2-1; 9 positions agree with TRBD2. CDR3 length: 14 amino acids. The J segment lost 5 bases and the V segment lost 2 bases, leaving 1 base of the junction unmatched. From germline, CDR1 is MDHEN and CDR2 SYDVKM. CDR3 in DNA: TGTGCCAGCAGTTTAGCGGGAGGGAACAATGAGCAGTTCTTC. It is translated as CASSLAGGNNEQFF. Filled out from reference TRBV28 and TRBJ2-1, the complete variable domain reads DVKVTQSSRYLVKRTGEKVFLECVQDMDHENMFWYRQDPGLGLRLIYFSYDVKMKEKGDIPEGYSVSREKKERFSLILESASTNQTSMYLCASSLAGGNNEQFFGPGTRLTVL.

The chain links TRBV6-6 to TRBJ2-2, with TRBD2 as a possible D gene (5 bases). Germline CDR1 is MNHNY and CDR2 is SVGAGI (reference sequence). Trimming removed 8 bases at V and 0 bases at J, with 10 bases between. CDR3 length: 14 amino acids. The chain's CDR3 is CASVGNSNTGELFF. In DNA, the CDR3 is TGTGCCAGCGTCGGGAACTCGAACACCGGGGAGCTGTTTTTT.

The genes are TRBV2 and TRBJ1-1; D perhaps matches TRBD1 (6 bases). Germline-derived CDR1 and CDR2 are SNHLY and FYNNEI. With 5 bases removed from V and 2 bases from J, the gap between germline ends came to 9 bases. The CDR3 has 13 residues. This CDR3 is CASSLQGNTEAFF. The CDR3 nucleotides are TGTGCCAGCAGTTTACAGGGAAACACTGAAGCTTTCTTT. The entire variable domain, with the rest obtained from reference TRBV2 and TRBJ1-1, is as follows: EPEVTQTPSHQVTQMGQEVILRCVPISNHLYFYWYRQILGQKVEFLVSFYNNEISEKSEIFDDQFSVERPDGSNFTLKIRSTKLEDSAMYFCASSLQGNTEAFFGQGTRLTVV.

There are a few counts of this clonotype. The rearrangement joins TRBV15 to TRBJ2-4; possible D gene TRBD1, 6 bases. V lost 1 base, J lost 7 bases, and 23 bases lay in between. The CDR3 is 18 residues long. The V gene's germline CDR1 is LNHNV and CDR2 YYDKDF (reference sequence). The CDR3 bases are TGTGCCACCAGCAGAGGATACAGGGTATGGAAGGACGATAACATTCAGTACTTC. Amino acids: CATSRGYRVWKDDNIQYF.

CDR3 loop: CASSYSAGQISYEQYF. For the CDR3, the DNA is TGTGCCAGCAGTTACTCAGCCGGACAGATCTCCTACGAGCAGTACTTC. This chain joins TRBV6-5 and TRBJ2-7, with D perhaps TRBD1 (6 bases). This CDR3 is 16 amino acids long. Germline CDR1 and CDR2: MNHEY and SVGAGI. V lost 0 bases and J 0 bases, leaving 12 bases between the germline ends.

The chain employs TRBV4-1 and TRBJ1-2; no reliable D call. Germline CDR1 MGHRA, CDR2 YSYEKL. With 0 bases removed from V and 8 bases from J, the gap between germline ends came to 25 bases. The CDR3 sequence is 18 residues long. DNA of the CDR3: TGCGCCAGCAGCCAAGATACCCAATTGGACGGCCGCGTGGGAGGCTACACCTTC. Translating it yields CASSQDTQLDGRVGGYTF.

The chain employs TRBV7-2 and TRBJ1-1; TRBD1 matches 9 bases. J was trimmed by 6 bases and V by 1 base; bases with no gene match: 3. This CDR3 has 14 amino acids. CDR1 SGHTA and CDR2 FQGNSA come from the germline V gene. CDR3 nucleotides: TGTGCCAGCAGCTTAGACAGGGGGCCTGCTGAAGCTTTCTTT. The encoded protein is CASSLDRGPAEAFF.

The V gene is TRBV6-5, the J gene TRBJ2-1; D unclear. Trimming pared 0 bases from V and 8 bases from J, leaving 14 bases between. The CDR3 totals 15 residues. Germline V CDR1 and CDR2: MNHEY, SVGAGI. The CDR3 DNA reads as TGTGCCAGCAGTTACTCGAAGTGGGGTGGGGATGAGCAGTTCTTC. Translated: CASSYSKWGGDEQFF.

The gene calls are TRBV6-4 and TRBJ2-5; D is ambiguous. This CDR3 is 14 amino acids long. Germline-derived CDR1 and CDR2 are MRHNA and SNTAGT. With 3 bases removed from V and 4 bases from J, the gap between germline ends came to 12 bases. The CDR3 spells CASSEGVERETQYF. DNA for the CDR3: TGTGCCAGCAGTGAAGGTGTCGAGCGAGAGACCCAGTACTTC.

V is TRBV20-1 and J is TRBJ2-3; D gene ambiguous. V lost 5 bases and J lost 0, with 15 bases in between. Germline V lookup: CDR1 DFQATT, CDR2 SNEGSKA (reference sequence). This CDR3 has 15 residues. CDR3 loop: CSAQLGHSSTDTQYF. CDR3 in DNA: TGCAGTGCTCAGTTGGGTCACTCTAGCACAGATACGCAGTATTTT.

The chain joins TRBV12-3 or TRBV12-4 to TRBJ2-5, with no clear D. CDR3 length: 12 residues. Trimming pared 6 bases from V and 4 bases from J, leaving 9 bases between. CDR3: CASSPNRETQYF. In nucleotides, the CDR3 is TGTGCCAGCAGCCCCAACCGAGAGACCCAGTACTTC.

The CDR3 region has the DNA TGTGCTAGTGGTTTGGTACTAAGGAGGGAGGTCGACAATGAGCAGTTCTTC. Residues: CASGLVLRREVDNEQFF. The V gene is TRBV12-5, the J gene TRBJ2-1; maybe TRBD2 (6 bases). With 0 bases removed from V and 5 bases from J, the gap between germline ends came to 17 bases. CDR3 length: 17 residues. Germline V gene data show CDR1 as LGHNT and CDR2 as FRNRAP.

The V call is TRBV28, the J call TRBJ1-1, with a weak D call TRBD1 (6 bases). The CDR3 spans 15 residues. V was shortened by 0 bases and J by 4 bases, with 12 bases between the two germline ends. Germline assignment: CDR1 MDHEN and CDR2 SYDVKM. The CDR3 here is CASSLWTRGSTEAFF. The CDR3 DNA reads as TGTGCCAGCAGTTTATGGACCAGGGGCTCCACTGAAGCTTTCTTT.

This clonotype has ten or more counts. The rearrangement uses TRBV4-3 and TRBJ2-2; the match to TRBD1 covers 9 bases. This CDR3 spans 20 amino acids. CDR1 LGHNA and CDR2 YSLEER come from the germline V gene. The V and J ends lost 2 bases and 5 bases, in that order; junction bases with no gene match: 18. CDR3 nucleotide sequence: TGCGCCAGCAGCCAACCACTCAAGTACCGGGACAGGGCGTTTACCGGGGAGCTGTTTTTT. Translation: CASSQPLKYRDRAFTGELFF.

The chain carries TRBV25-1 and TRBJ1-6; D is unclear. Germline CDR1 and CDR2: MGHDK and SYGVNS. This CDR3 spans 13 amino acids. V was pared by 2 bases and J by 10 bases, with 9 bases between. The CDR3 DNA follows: TGTGCCAGCAGTGAACTCCGGGCATCACCCCTCCACTTT. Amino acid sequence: CASSELRASPLHF. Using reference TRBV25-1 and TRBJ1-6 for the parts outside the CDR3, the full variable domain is EADIYQTPRYLVIGTGKKITLECSQTMGHDKMYWYQQDPGMELHLIHYSYGVNSTEKGDLSSESTVSRIRTEHFPLTLESARPSHTSQYLCASSELRASPLHFGNGTRLTVT.

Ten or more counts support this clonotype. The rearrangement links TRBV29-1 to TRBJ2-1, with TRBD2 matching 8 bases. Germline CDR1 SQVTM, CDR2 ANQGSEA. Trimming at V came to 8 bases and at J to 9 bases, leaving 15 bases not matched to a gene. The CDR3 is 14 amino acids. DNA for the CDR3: TGCAGCACTCGGAGGGGTAGCGGGAATGTTGAGCAGTTCTTC. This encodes CSTRRGSGNVEQFF.